Listed here are 18 T cell receptor beta chains from one sample, sequenced in a study of T cells in tumors after PD-1 blockade. Assay used: immunoSEQ multiplex PCR; TCRdb lists only in-frame clones, some missing. Among roughly 60,000 clones listed, 80% were seen once. Sample: PBMCs, taken before anti-PD-1 treatment. These receptors all stem from a human donor with basal cell carcinoma.

The chain is built from TRBV30 and TRBJ2-3; 10 bases fit TRBD2. The CDR3 length is 19 residues. After removal of 2 bases from V and 5 bases from J, the junction contained 19 bases not matched to a gene. From germline, CDR1 is GTSNPN and CDR2 SVGIG (reference sequence). In DNA form, the CDR3 reads TGTGCCTGGAGTACCCTTATAGCGGGGGGCCACCCCTTAAGAGATACGCAGTATTTT. It codes for CAWSTLIAGGHPLRDTQYF.

This sequence joins TRBV13 and TRBJ2-3; D gene unclear. Trimming cost V 5 bases and J 4 bases, with 10 bases left between them. The CDR3 consists of 13 residues. Germline V gene lookup returns CDR1 PRHDT and CDR2 FYEKMQ (reference sequence). CDR3 DNA: TGTGCCAGCAGCGACAAAAACTCAGATACGCAGTATTTT. Protein sequence: CASSDKNSDTQYF. Combining the CDR3 with reference TRBV13 and TRBJ2-3 gives the whole variable domain AAGVIQSPRHLIKEKRETATLKCYPIPRHDTVYWYQQGPGQDPQFLISFYEKMQSDKGSIPDRFSAQQFSDYHSELNMSSLELGDSALYFCASSDKNSDTQYFGPGTRLTVL.

The chain carries TRBV6-5 and TRBJ2-1, with 9 bases that match TRBD2. Losses at the gene ends were 6 bases for V and 8 bases for J; bases not matched to a gene: 11. Germline CDR1 and CDR2: MNHEY and SVGAGI. CDR3 length equals 15 residues. The CDR3 is CASSTGGLAGYEQFF. The CDR3 nucleotides read TGTGCCAGCAGCACTGGAGGGCTAGCGGGGTATGAGCAGTTCTTC.

This chain joins TRBV5-8 and TRBJ1-2; perhaps TRBD1 as D (6 bases). CDR1 and CDR2 (germline): SGHTS, YDEGEE. This CDR3 contains 16 residues. V lost 3 bases and J 0 bases, leaving 15 bases between the germline ends. CDR3 residues: CASSSVLGGTNYGYTF. In nucleotides, the CDR3 is TGTGCCAGCAGCTCTGTCCTAGGGGGTACTAACTATGGCTACACCTTC.

The gene calls are TRBV27 and TRBJ2-5; 10 bases are shared with TRBD2. The CDR3 is 16 amino acids. Germline assignment: CDR1 MNHEY and CDR2 SMNVEV (reference sequence). Trimming cost V 4 bases and J 2 bases; bases outside gene matches: 7. CDR3 sequence (DNA): TGTGCCAGCAGTTACGCTCCTAGCGGGGGACAAGAGACCCAGTACTTC. Protein: CASSYAPSGGQETQYF.

This chain joins TRBV18 and TRBJ1-2; D possibly corresponds to TRBD1 (6 bases). V shed 3 bases and J shed 5 bases, with 19 bases lying between them. Germline values: CDR1 KGHSH, CDR2 LQKENI. CDR3 size: 16 residues. The CDR3 bases are TGTGCCAGCTCACCCGCGGGACAAACTACGTTATATGGCTACACCTTC. Translated: CASSPAGQTTLYGYTF.

The genes are TRBV19 and TRBJ2-3; 12 bases line up with TRBD2. CDR3 length: 19 residues. The ends lost 5 bases at V and 3 bases at J; junction bases unmatched: 15. The germline gives CDR1 LNHDA, CDR2 SQIVND (reference sequence). The CDR3 spells CASSATSGGPQGVTDTQYF. For the CDR3, the DNA is TGTGCCAGTAGTGCAACTAGCGGGGGGCCCCAGGGGGTTACAGATACGCAGTATTTT.

This clone was picked up one time. This sample includes further DNA sequences coding for the same CDR3. The rearrangement uses TRBV29-1 and TRBJ1-2, with 8 bases aligning to TRBD1. The V segment lost 6 bases and the J segment 2 bases; nucleotides outside the gene matches: 5. The CDR3 spans 13 residues. Germline lookup yields CDR1 SQVTM and CDR2 ANQGSEA. In DNA form, the CDR3 reads TGCAGCGTCGGGACAGGAGGGAACTATGGCTACACCTTC. The encoded protein is CSVGTGGNYGYTF.

The V and J genes are TRBV2 and TRBJ2-5, with D perhaps TRBD1 (6 bases). Trimming took 5 bases from V and 4 from J, leaving 11 bases between them. Germline-derived CDR1 and CDR2 are SNHLY and FYNNEI. This CDR3 has 13 residues. DNA for the CDR3: TGTGCCAGCAGTCGGGACAACTTAGAGACCCAGTACTTC. Translated: CASSRDNLETQYF.

V and J are TRBV11-3 and TRBJ2-2; 10 bases line up with TRBD2. V shed 4 bases and J 2 bases; nucleotides not matched to a gene: 7. The CDR3 is 17 amino acids. The V gene's germline CDR1 is SGHNT and CDR2 YENEEA. In DNA form, the CDR3 reads TGTGCCAGCAGCTCTCCTAGCGGGGGCCTCAACACCGGGGAGCTGTTTTTT. This codes for CASSSPSGGLNTGELFF.

This clone has just one count. The chain carries TRBV10-3 and TRBJ1-1; 7 bases are a match to TRBD1. The V gene end was trimmed by 2 bases and the J gene end by 1 base; junction bases not matched to a gene: 4. Germline V CDR1 and CDR2: ENHRY, SYGVKD. There are 15 residues in the CDR3. CDR3 bases: TGTGCCATCAGTGAGACAGGGGAGGGGAACACTGAAGCTTTCTTT. Residues: CAISETGEGNTEAFF.

The chain has TRBV6-1 and TRBJ2-2, with 9 bases fitting TRBD1. The germline CDR1 and CDR2 sequences are MNHNS and SASEGT. Germline trimming cut 3 bases from V and 6 bases from J; bases unmatched to any gene: 8. The CDR3 has 16 amino acids. CDR3 region: CASSDPGQGRAGELFF. As DNA, the CDR3 is TGTGCCAGCAGTGACCCGGGACAGGGTCGTGCCGGGGAGCTGTTTTTT.

Note on this clone: The junction and the germline gene differ at one end; a read error may be behind it. The rearrangement joins TRBV6-4 to TRBJ2-3; either TRBD1 or TRBD2 may fit D (6 bases each). From germline, CDR1 is MRHNA and CDR2 SNTAGT. The CDR3 totals 15 residues. The DNA of the CDR3 is TGTGCCAGCAGTGACAAAGAGGGGGGCACGGATACGCAGTATTTT. It specifies CASSDKEGGTDTQYF.

CDR3 in DNA: TGCGCCAGCAGCTCTAGCGGGGAGAGCTCCTACGAGCAGTACTTC. Its protein product is CASSSSGESSYEQYF. The chain is built from TRBV10-2 and TRBJ2-7, with 9 positions matching TRBD2. Germline V CDR1 and CDR2: WSHSY, SAAADI. The junction had 6 bases not matched to a gene; V was cut back by 6 bases and J by 0 bases. This CDR3 has 15 residues.

The rearrangement links TRBV25-1 to TRBJ1-1; TRBD1 matches at 8 bases. J gave up 1 base and V 3 bases, and 1 base lay outside the gene matches. CDR3 length: 14 residues. Per germline, CDR1 MGHDK and CDR2 SYGVNS. CDR3 sequence: CASSEQGANTEAFF. Written as DNA, the CDR3 is TGTGCCAGCAGTGAGCAGGGGGCGAACACTGAAGCTTTCTTT.

V is TRBV5-1 and J is TRBJ1-1, with D possibly TRBD1 on 6 matching bases. This CDR3 comprises 15 residues. Germline lookup yields CDR1 SGHRS and CDR2 YFSETQ. V lost 3 bases to trimming and J lost 0 bases, with 12 bases between them. The DNA for the CDR3 is TGCGCCAGCAGCTGGGACACGCTAGTGAACACTGAAGCTTTCTTT. This codes for CASSWDTLVNTEAFF.

The chain has TRBV3-1 (or the pseudogene TRBV3-2) and TRBJ2-2, with TRBD1 matching over 9 bases. Germline CDR1 LGHDT, CDR2 YNNKEL (reference sequence). After removal of 4 bases from V and 3 bases from J, the junction contained 6 bases not matched to a gene. The CDR3 length is 16 residues. The chain's CDR3 is CASSRTGGVYTGELFF. The DNA for the CDR3 is TGTGCCAGCAGCCGAACAGGGGGCGTATACACCGGGGAGCTGTTTTTT.

This clone has only a few counts. The V call is TRBV6-4, the J call TRBJ1-2; 7 nucleotides agree with TRBD1. V was clipped by 7 bases and J by 8 bases; unmatched bases: 16. This CDR3 spans 15 amino acids. Per the germline V gene, CDR1 is MRHNA and CDR2 is SNTAGT. CDR3 amino acids: CASKGFQGQLIGYTF. In DNA, the CDR3 is TGTGCCAGCAAGGGGTTCCAGGGACAGCTCATCGGCTACACCTTC.